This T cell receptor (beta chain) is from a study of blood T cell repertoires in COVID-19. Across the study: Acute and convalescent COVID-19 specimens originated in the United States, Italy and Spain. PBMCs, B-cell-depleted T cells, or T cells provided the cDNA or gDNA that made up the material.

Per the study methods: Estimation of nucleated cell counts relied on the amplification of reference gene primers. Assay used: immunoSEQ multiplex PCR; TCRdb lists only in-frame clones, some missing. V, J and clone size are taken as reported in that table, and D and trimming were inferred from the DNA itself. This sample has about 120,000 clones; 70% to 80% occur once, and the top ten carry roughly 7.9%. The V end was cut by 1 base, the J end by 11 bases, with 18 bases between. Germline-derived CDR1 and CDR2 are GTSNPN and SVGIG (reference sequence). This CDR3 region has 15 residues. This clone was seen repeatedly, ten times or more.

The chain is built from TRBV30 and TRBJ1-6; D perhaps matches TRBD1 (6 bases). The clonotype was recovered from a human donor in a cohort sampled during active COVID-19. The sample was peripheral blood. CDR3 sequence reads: CAWSEGDATEPPLHF. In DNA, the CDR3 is TGTGCCTGGAGTGAGGGGGACGCCACAGAACCACCCCTCCACTTT.